The 16 T cell receptor beta chains presented below share a single source sample, sequenced in a study of PD-1 blockade in mismatch repair-deficient tumors (dated by TCRdb to the late 2010s). Library prep was done by the immunoSEQ multiplex PCR assay. In TCRdb, the immuneACCESS table is reduced to in-frame sequences with V and J assigned. These tables do not hold every clone; where another copy was compared, an unresolved V gene accounts for under half, and the others remain unexplained. The sample table shows about 24,000 clones, and 65% to 85% are seen once. The top ten hold 20% to 25% of the sample. What this sample's time point label stands for: peripheral blood 12 weeks after first pembrolizumab dose. This sample comprised peripheral blood, obtained 12 weeks after starting pembrolizumab. These receptors all come from an adult with mismatch repair-deficient cancer.

The V call is TRBV10-3, the J call TRBJ2-6, with D possibly TRBD1 on 6 matching bases. Germline V gene sequence: CDR1 ENHRY, CDR2 SYGVKD. The CDR3 loop spans 16 amino acids. V lost 3 bases, J lost 1 base, and 10 bases lay in between. CDR3 region: CAISDPQGSGANVLTF. The CDR3 region has the DNA TGTGCCATCAGTGACCCTCAGGGGTCTGGGGCCAACGTCCTGACTTTC.

This chain links TRBV5-3 with TRBJ1-1, with TRBD1 matching over 7 bases. TRBV5-3 is designated an ORF whose function remains uncertain. V was clipped by 1 base and J by 4 bases; unmatched bases: 4. The CDR3 has 14 amino acids. CDR3 in DNA: TGTGCCAGAAGCTTGCAGGGGGAGGGCACTGAAGCTTTCTTT. Amino acids: CARSLQGEGTEAFF.

This chain links TRBV7-9 with TRBJ2-4; a weak D match, TRBD2 (6 bases). The V end was cut by 4 bases, the J end by 2 bases, with 15 bases between. Germline V gene lookup returns CDR1 SEHNR and CDR2 FQNEAQ (reference sequence). The CDR3 loop spans 16 amino acids. The CDR3 loop reads CASSYGDFLPKNIQYF. The CDR3 nucleotides are TGTGCCAGCAGCTATGGGGACTTCCTCCCCAAAAACATTCAGTACTTC.

This clone appeared once. The chain has TRBV5-4 and TRBJ1-1, with D perhaps TRBD1 (5 bases). Germline lookup yields CDR1 SGHNT and CDR2 YYREEE (reference sequence). Trimming pared 4 bases from V and 8 bases from J, leaving 18 bases between. There are 14 residues in the CDR3. This CDR3 is CASSHLKEGTEAFF. DNA for the CDR3: TGTGCCAGCAGCCACCTAAAGGAAGGGACCGAAGCTTTCTTT.

The V gene is TRBV11-2, the J gene TRBJ2-3; D unclear. Germline lookup yields CDR1 SGHAT and CDR2 FQNNGV. The CDR3 is 13 residues long. V lost 4 bases and J lost 6, with 11 bases in between. The CDR3 reads CASSCPAWDTQYF. For the CDR3, the DNA is TGTGCCAGCAGCTGCCCCGCTTGGGATACGCAGTATTTT.

This chain connects TRBV30 to TRBJ2-5; D ambiguous. V was cut by 2 bases and J by 3 bases, with 7 bases left in between. Germline V gene lookup returns CDR1 GTSNPN and CDR2 SVGIG (reference sequence). The CDR3 runs 12 residues. The DNA for the CDR3 is TGTGCCTGGAGTACCTCAAAAGAGACCCAGTACTTC. This sequence encodes CAWSTSKETQYF.

The chain recombines TRBV5-1 with TRBJ2-5; the D is unclear. Deletions cut 1 base from V and 4 bases from J, with 17 bases between. The CDR3 is 16 residues long. Germline V lookup: CDR1 SGHRS, CDR2 YFSETQ. CDR3 nucleotide sequence: TGCGCCAGCAGCTTGTTCCCGGGTGCAGGTGGAGAGACCCAGTACTTC. Translated: CASSLFPGAGGETQYF.

The chain joins TRBV30 to TRBJ1-3; D unclear. The CDR3 has 12 residues. Deletions cut 4 bases from V and 0 bases from J, with 4 bases between. Germline values: CDR1 GTSNPN, CDR2 SVGIG (reference sequence). CDR3 sequence reads: CAWTLSGNTIYF. CDR3 in DNA: TGTGCCTGGACCCTCTCTGGAAACACCATATATTTT.

The chain couples TRBV19 to TRBJ2-3, with 7 bases lining up with TRBD2. Germline assignment: CDR1 LNHDA and CDR2 SQIVND (reference sequence). Losses at the gene ends were 5 bases for V and 4 bases for J; bases not matched to a gene: 15. The CDR3 has 17 residues. This chain's CDR3 is CASSVKPGLPTADTQYF. DNA of the CDR3: TGTGCCAGTAGTGTGAAGCCGGGACTACCTACGGCAGATACGCAGTATTTT. The full variable domain, completed using reference TRBV19 and TRBJ2-3, is DGGITQSPKYLFRKEGQNVTLSCEQNLNHDAMYWYRQDPGQGLRLIYYSQIVNDFQKGDIAEGYSVSREKKESFPLTVTSAQKNPTAFYLCASSVKPGLPTADTQYFGPGTRLTVL.

The V and J genes are TRBV5-5 and TRBJ2-2; D ambiguous. The CDR3 has 14 residues. Germline V gives CDR1 SGHKS, CDR2 YYEKEE (reference sequence). The V and J ends lost 0 bases and 8 bases respectively, with 11 bases between them. CDR3 region: CASSLAGLVGELFF. The CDR3 DNA follows: TGTGCCAGCAGCTTGGCCGGCTTAGTTGGGGAGCTGTTTTTT.

The rearrangement uses TRBV6-6 and TRBJ1-1; D might be TRBD1 (6 bases). This CDR3 is built from 14 residues. Deletions cut 1 base from V and 1 base from J, with 7 bases between. Per the germline V gene, CDR1 is MNHNY and CDR2 is SVGAGI (reference sequence). The CDR3 loop is CASSYLQGNTEAFF. CDR3 nucleotide sequence: TGTGCCAGCAGTTACTTACAGGGGAACACTGAAGCTTTCTTT.

The chain couples TRBV5-4 to TRBJ2-3, with D unresolved. The length of the CDR3 is 14 residues. V gave up 3 bases and J gave up 3 bases, with 11 bases separating them. CDR1 SGHNT and CDR2 YYREEE come from the germline V gene (reference sequence). The DNA of the CDR3 is TGTGCCAGCAGCTCCCGGTTGGGGACAGATACGCAGTATTTT. Translated, it gives CASSSRLGTDTQYF.

The chain employs TRBV6-5 and TRBJ2-7; 8 bases line up with TRBD1. The CDR3 is made up of 12 amino acids. V gave up 5 bases and J gave up 4 bases; unmatched junction bases: 1. The germline CDR1 and CDR2 sequences are MNHEY and SVGAGI. This chain's CDR3 is CASSRQGYEQYF. As DNA, the CDR3 is TGTGCCAGCAGTCGACAGGGGTACGAGCAGTACTTC.

The CDR3 sequence is CASSLDHMDPSLSYNEQFF. The CDR3 DNA follows: TGTGCCAGCAGCTTAGACCACATGGACCCTAGCCTCTCCTACAATGAGCAGTTCTTC. The V and J genes are TRBV11-2 and TRBJ2-1; D possibly corresponds to TRBD2 (5 bases). There are 19 residues in the CDR3. Trimming took off 0 bases at V and 0 bases at J, with 18 bases between the two ends. Germline CDR1 and CDR2: SGHAT and FQNNGV.

This clone was seen once. The chain employs TRBV4-2 and TRBJ2-5; a weak D match, TRBD2 (6 bases). Trimming took 1 base from V and 2 from J, leaving 14 bases between them. Per germline, CDR1 LGHNA and CDR2 YNFKEQ. The CDR3 extends over 16 amino acids. This CDR3 is CASSQGGREVQETQYF. DNA for the CDR3: TGTGCCAGCAGCCAAGGCGGCAGGGAGGTACAAGAGACCCAGTACTTC.

This chain uses TRBV4-2 with TRBJ2-5; 12 bases match TRBD1. After removal of 4 bases from V and 1 base from J, the junction contained 4 bases not matched to a gene. This CDR3 region has 16 residues. Germline V gene lookup returns CDR1 LGHNA and CDR2 YNFKEQ. The DNA of the CDR3 is TGTGCCAGCAGCCCAGGGGACAGGGGGCCCCAAGAGACCCAGTACTTC. The encoded protein is CASSPGDRGPQETQYF.